These 30 T cell receptor beta chains originate from one sample sequenced in a study of breast tumors, draining lymph nodes, adjacent tissues. TCRdb passed the multiplex PCR reads through MiXCR, listing each CDR3 protein once. Of approximately 180,000 distinct CDR3 sequences in the sample, 30% to 40% were seen once. Axillary draining lymph nodes of breast cancer patients supplied the node samples. What was sequenced was axillary lymph node tissue. The receptors originated from a female donor with breast cancer. Some clones in this sample may be carry-over from other donors' samples.

The V and J genes are TRBV12-3 or TRBV12-4 and TRBJ1-2; tentatively, D is TRBD1 (5 bases). The CDR3 totals 13 residues. Trimming pared 3 bases from V and 8 bases from J, leaving 13 bases between. The CDR3 is CASSFRGNGGYTF. Here the CDR3 DNA reads TGTGCCAGCAGTTTTAGGGGAAACGGGGGCTACACCTTC.

This clonotype was counted at least ten times. The chain carries TRBV24-1 and TRBJ1-6; D ambiguous. Germline V gene sequence: CDR1 KGHDR, CDR2 SFDVKD. The CDR3 has 14 residues. Trimming left V 4 bases short and J 6 bases short, with 9 bases between. CDR3 sequence: CATSDRAPNSPLHF. CDR3 bases: TGTGCCACCAGTGACCGGGCCCCTAATTCACCCCTCCACTTT.

This clonotype was seen at least ten times. V gene TRBV7-9 combines with J gene TRBJ2-1, with no clear D. The CDR3 spans 13 residues. Germline CDR1 SEHNR, CDR2 FQNEAQ (reference sequence). Here the CDR3 DNA reads TGTGTGGGCCGGCTTGACTCCTACAATGAGCAGTTCTTC. This encodes CVGRLDSYNEQFF.

Turning to this clonotype: The CDR3 ends on some other residue instead of the conserved phenylalanine or tryptophan, so this is likely a read error. V gene TRBV9 combines with J gene TRBJ1-1; a possible D gene is TRBD1 (6 bases). This CDR3 has 14 residues. CDR1 is SGDLS, CDR2 YYNGEE, per germline. Trimming pared 0 bases from V and 4 bases from J, leaving 10 bases between. The DNA for the CDR3 is TGTGCCAGCAGCGTAGTTTCGGGGGCCACTGAAGCTTTCCTT. Translated, it gives CASSVVSGATEAFL.

In the case of this clonotype: Being one base from a much bigger clone, this may be a read error. The chain employs TRBV3-1 and TRBJ1-2; D is uncertain. Germline values: CDR1 LGHDT, CDR2 YNNKEL (reference sequence). Trimming removed 0 bases from V and 4 bases from J, with 9 bases in between. The CDR3 is 14 amino acids. The CDR3 bases are TGTGCCAGCAGCCAAGACCGGCCCTTCTATGGCTACACCTTC. Its protein product is CASSQDRPFYGYTF.

This clonotype was seen a handful of times. V gene TRBV3-2 combines with J gene TRBJ2-1; the DNA was not compared with TRBD1, the D call given in the table. TRBV3-2 is described as a pseudogene. The CDR3 is 12 amino acids. CDR3 in DNA: TGTGCCCAGGGAGCGGTCTGTAATGAGCAGTTCTTC. This codes for CAQGAVCNEQFF.

The chain has TRBV10-3 and TRBJ2-5, with D perhaps matching TRBD1 or TRBD2 (5 bases each). Germline values: CDR1 ENHRY, CDR2 SYGVKD. This CDR3 comprises 16 residues. Trimming pared 3 bases from V and 7 bases from J, leaving 21 bases between. This chain's CDR3 is CAISEGEKNRAGTQYF. The CDR3 DNA reads TGTGCCATCAGTGAAGGGGAGAAAAACCGGGCAGGGACCCAGTACTTC.

This rearrangement joins TRBV7-3 to TRBJ2-1; TRBD2 agrees at 9 bases. The CDR3 spans 14 residues. V lost 3 bases and J lost 9; bases outside the gene matches: 6. Germline assignment: CDR1 SGHTA and CDR2 FQGTGA. CDR3 DNA sequence: TGTGCCAGCAGCTTTATTAGCGGGAGCCGTGAGCAGTTCTTC. Its translation: CASSFISGSREQFF.

In its sample, this clonotype was seen many times. V gene TRBV27 combines with J gene TRBJ2-7, with unresolved D. Germline CDR1 and CDR2: MNHEY and SMNVEV (reference sequence). The germline V and J ends were trimmed by 5 bases and 12 bases, with 23 bases remaining between them. The CDR3 spans 14 residues. CDR3 residues: CASSTRPNGFTLYF. For the CDR3, the DNA is TGTGCCAGCAGTACCAGGCCGAACGGTTTTACATTGTACTTC.

This rearrangement joins TRBV4-2 to TRBJ1-4; 8 bases are a match to TRBD1. The CDR3 is 14 residues long. The germline CDR1 and CDR2 sequences are LGHNA and YNFKEQ. With 2 bases clipped from V and 8 bases from J, the junction kept 4 bases outside the gene matches. DNA for the CDR3: TGTGCCAGCAGCCAAAGGGACAGGAGAGAAAAACTGTTTTTT. This gives the protein CASSQRDRREKLFF.

On this clonotype: A read error may explain this, as a much larger clone is one base away. The conserved final phenylalanine or tryptophan is absent from the CDR3, which likely points to a read error. This CDR3 is CASSLQGTGGHEQYL. In DNA, the CDR3 is TGTGCCAGCAGTTTACAGGGGACAGGGGGTCACGAGCAGTACCTC. This chain connects TRBV28 to TRBJ2-7, with TRBD1 matching 11 bases. The junction had 5 bases not matched to a gene; V was cut back by 2 bases and J by 5 bases. The CDR3 is made up of 15 amino acids. Germline assignment: CDR1 MDHEN and CDR2 SYDVKM.

This clonotype was recorded at least ten times. The chain is built from TRBV7-2 and TRBJ1-5; D remains ambiguous. Deletions cut 5 bases from V and 5 bases from J, with 19 bases between. Germline V gene data show CDR1 as SGHTA and CDR2 as FQGNSA. There are 16 residues in the CDR3. CDR3 sequence (DNA): TGTGCCAGCAGCCGCGAAGTAGGTAGTCCCCATCAGCCCCAGCATTTT. This encodes CASSREVGSPHQPQHF. The full variable domain, completed using reference TRBV7-2 and TRBJ1-5, is GAGVSQSPSNKVTEKGKDVELRCDPISGHTALYWYRQSLGQGLEFLIYFQGNSAPDKSGLPSDRFSAERTGGSVSTLTIQRTQQEDSAVYLCASSREVGSPHQPQHFGDGTRLSIL.

This clonotype was seen ten or more times. V gene TRBV5-1 combines with J gene TRBJ1-2; possibly TRBD1 for D (5 bases). Trimming stripped 3 bases from V and 8 bases from J, with 20 bases between. Germline V gene data show CDR1 as SGHRS and CDR2 as YFSETQ. CDR3 length equals 15 residues. CDR3 in amino acids: CASSSSWDSTKGYTF. For the CDR3, the DNA is TGCGCCAGCAGCTCGTCTTGGGACTCTACAAAGGGCTACACCTTC. The whole variable domain, remainder taken from reference TRBV5-1 and TRBJ1-2, is KAGVTQTPRYLIKTRGQQVTLSCSPISGHRSVSWYQQTPGQGLQFLFEYFSETQRNKGNFPGRFSGRQFSNSRSEMNVSTLELGDSALYLCASSSSWDSTKGYTFGSGTRLTVV.

This clonotype was seen at least ten times. The chain carries TRBV20-1 and TRBJ2-7; 9 bases align to TRBD1. The length of the CDR3 is 13 residues. Per germline, CDR1 DFQATT and CDR2 SNEGSKA (reference sequence). V was clipped by 5 bases and J by 5 bases; unmatched bases: 7. In nucleotides, the CDR3 is TGCAGTGCTCCCGGGACAGGGAAAAACGAGCAGTACTTC. It codes for CSAPGTGKNEQYF.

Comment on this clonotype: One end of the junction does not line up with germline, which may come from a read error. This chain links TRBV9 with TRBJ2-1, with 12 bases that match TRBD1. The CDR3 covers 15 residues. Germline-derived CDR1 and CDR2 are SGDLS and YYNGEE. CDR3 nucleotide sequence: TGTGCCTGGAACCAGGGACAGGGGGCCTACAATGAGCGGTTCTTC. It encodes CAWNQGQGAYNERFF.

The chain couples TRBV20-1 to TRBJ2-7; TRBD1 or TRBD2 may be the D gene (5 bases each). The germline CDR1 and CDR2 sequences are DFQATT and SNEGSKA (reference sequence). There are 13 residues in the CDR3. V lost 0 bases, J lost 5 bases, and 11 bases lay in between. In DNA form, the CDR3 reads TGCAGTGCTAGAGATGGGGGTAGCCACGAGCAGTACTTC. It is translated as CSARDGGSHEQYF.

This clonotype occurred many times. The chain joins TRBV5-1 to TRBJ1-3; 9 bases line up with TRBD1. Germline CDR1 and CDR2: SGHRS and YFSETQ. The length of the CDR3 is 17 residues. Losses at the gene ends were 4 bases for V and 0 bases for J; bases not matched to a gene: 8. CDR3 region: CASSPEGQGFSGNTIYF. The DNA of the CDR3 is TGCGCCAGCAGCCCTGAGGGACAGGGATTCTCTGGAAACACCATATATTTT.

The chain has TRBV7-8 and TRBJ2-7; 11 bases agree with TRBD1. CDR1 and CDR2 from the germline V gene are SGHVS and FQNEAQ. The CDR3 extends over 15 amino acids. With 3 bases clipped from V and 3 bases from J, the junction kept 4 bases outside the gene matches. The CDR3 here is CASSLWGTGGYEQYF. CDR3 DNA: TGTGCCAGCAGCTTGTGGGGGACAGGGGGCTACGAGCAGTACTTC.

This clonotype was seen repeatedly, ten times or more. V and J are TRBV4-1 and TRBJ1-4; D uncertain. Trimming removed 4 bases at V and 3 bases at J, with 3 bases between. CDR1 is MGHRA and CDR2 is YSYEKL in the germline V gene. The CDR3 runs to 12 residues. The CDR3 DNA reads TGCGCCAGCAGCCGAGCTAATGAAAAACTGTTTTTT. Its protein product is CASSRANEKLFF.

The rearrangement links TRBV25-1 to TRBJ1-6; 9 nucleotides match TRBD1. Germline assignment: CDR1 MGHDK and CDR2 SYGVNS. CDR3 size: 15 residues. V lost 4 bases to trimming and J lost 10 bases; unmatched junction nucleotides: 8. The CDR3 loop is CASSGPGTGRSPLHF. CDR3 DNA sequence: TGTGCCAGCAGTGGACCCGGGACAGGGAGGTCACCCCTCCACTTT.

This clonotype was seen many times. The chain couples TRBV9 to TRBJ2-3; the D is unclear. CDR3 size: 14 residues. CDR1 is SGDLS and CDR2 is YYNGEE in the germline V gene. Trimming took 0 bases from V and 4 from J, leaving 9 bases between them. The CDR3 here is CASSVAWVADTQYF. CDR3 in DNA: TGTGCCAGCAGCGTAGCGTGGGTTGCAGATACGCAGTATTTT.

There are many counts of this clonotype. The chain combines TRBV10-3 with TRBJ1-5; possibly TRBD1 for D (5 bases). The CDR3 consists of 14 residues. Germline CDR1 reads ENHRY; CDR2 reads SYGVKD. V lost 10 bases to trimming and J lost 3 bases, with 16 bases between them. CDR3 protein: CATQGDNTNQPQHF. In DNA form, the CDR3 reads TGTGCCACCCAGGGTGATAACACCAATCAGCCCCAGCATTTT.

This clonotype appeared many times. The rearrangement joins TRBV2 to TRBJ2-7, with 14 bases that match TRBD2. Germline V gene sequence: CDR1 SNHLY, CDR2 FYNNEI. V shed 7 bases and J 1 base; nucleotides not matched to a gene: 6. The CDR3 runs 16 residues. CDR3 amino acids: CASMTSGGVRSYEQYF. The CDR3 DNA follows: TGTGCCAGCATGACTAGCGGGGGGGTCCGATCCTACGAGCAGTACTTC.

This clonotype was detected only a few times. The chain employs TRBV11-3 and TRBJ1-2; TRBD1 aligns across 7 bases. Germline CDR1 SGHNT, CDR2 YENEEA. This CDR3 is 16 amino acids long. The V and J ends lost 5 bases and 0 bases, in that order; junction bases with no gene match: 9. CDR3 coding DNA: TGTGCCAGCAGCACACGTCGGGACAGAGCTAACTATGGCTACACCTTC. It translates to CASSTRRDRANYGYTF.

Comments on this clonotype: This may be a read error: a much more frequent sequence differs by one nucleotide. The chain couples TRBV11-1 to TRBJ2-2, with 10 bases matching TRBD1. In germline, CDR1 is SGHAT, CDR2 FQDESV (reference sequence). V trimming: 5 bases; J trimming: 2 bases; junction bases outside the gene matches: 5. This CDR3 contains 16 residues. The CDR3 sequence is CASSRGTGANTGELFF. CDR3 DNA sequence: TGTGCCAGCAGCCGCGGGACAGGGGCTAACACCGGGGAGCTGTTTTTT.

Only a few counts were recorded for this clonotype. This chain links TRBV15 with TRBJ1-2, with D maybe TRBD1 (6 bases). V shed 5 bases and J shed 8 bases, with 18 bases lying between them. Germline assignment: CDR1 LNHNV and CDR2 YYDKDF (reference sequence). The CDR3 covers 14 residues. The CDR3 DNA is TGTGCCACCAGCGGACAAACGGGGGGCGTGGGCTACACCTTC. Translating gives CATSGQTGGVGYTF.

There are many counts of this clonotype. V is TRBV30 and J is TRBJ1-5; 7 bases align to TRBD1. Germline loops: CDR1 GTSNPN, CDR2 SVGIG (reference sequence). Trimming cost V 2 bases and J 4 bases; bases outside gene matches: 8. The CDR3 consists of 15 residues. The CDR3 loop reads CAWSRSTGRNQPQHF. DNA of the CDR3: TGTGCCTGGAGTCGATCGACAGGGAGGAATCAGCCCCAGCATTTT.

In regard to this clonotype: One end of the junction does not line up with germline, which may come from a read error. The rearrangement joins TRBV5-1 to TRBJ2-7; maybe TRBD2 (7 bases). Germline-derived CDR1 and CDR2 are SGHRS and YFSETQ. The CDR3 is 16 residues long. CDR3 region: CASSSGGGRFSDEQYF. The CDR3 coding sequence is TGCGCCAGCAGCTCGGGGGGCGGCAGGTTCTCCGACGAGCAGTACTTC.

The table lists this clonotype with many counts. J is TRBJ2-1 and V is TRBV5-1; 15 bases are shared with TRBD2. With V trimmed by 4 bases and J by 2 bases, 4 bases remained unmatched. This CDR3 comprises 17 residues. Germline CDR1 is SGHRS and CDR2 is YFSETQ. The CDR3 here is CASSIRTSGRAYNEQFF. CDR3 bases: TGCGCCAGCAGCATTCGGACTAGCGGGAGGGCCTACAATGAGCAGTTCTTC.

This clonotype appeared many times. The rearrangement links TRBV20-1 to TRBJ1-5; no reliable D call. V lost 5 bases, J lost 2 bases, and 13 bases lay in between. The CDR3 is made up of 14 amino acids. The germline CDR1 and CDR2 sequences are DFQATT and SNEGSKA (reference sequence). In DNA, the CDR3 is TGCAGTGCTCGCGGTTCGGTGCGCAATCAGCCCCAGCATTTT. It yields the protein CSARGSVRNQPQHF.